The 20 T cell receptor beta chains below all came from one sample that was sequenced in a study of blood T cells in healthy people across ages. Next came a second PCR, run for about 7 to 12 cycles, which used a sample-barcoded 5' primer along with a J-beta primer mix. TCRdb redid the calling of the 5' RACE reads with MiXCR, one entry per CDR3 protein. Of about 680,000 distinct CDR3 sequences listed, around 45% were seen once; the top ten hold 30% to 35%. Source material: blood. The receptors were sampled from a woman aged 55-70 years in good health.

V usage is TRBV7-7 and J usage is TRBJ2-4; D gene uncertain. Per germline, CDR1 SSHAT and CDR2 FNYEAQ (reference sequence). V lost 4 bases to trimming and J lost 0 bases, with 10 bases between them. The CDR3 consists of 15 residues. The CDR3 loop is CASSWYWPAKNIQYF. For the CDR3, the DNA is TGTGCCAGCAGCTGGTATTGGCCAGCCAAAAACATTCAGTACTTC.

Only a few counts were recorded for this clonotype. V gene TRBV29-1 combines with J gene TRBJ2-3, with TRBD2 matching over 11 bases. Per germline, CDR1 SQVTM and CDR2 ANQGSEA. V lost 4 bases, J lost 2 bases, and 5 bases stayed unmatched. This CDR3 has 15 amino acids. The CDR3 reads CSVAWTSGSTDTQYF. The CDR3 DNA is TGCAGCGTTGCGTGGACTAGCGGGTCCACAGATACGCAGTATTTT.

Only a few counts were recorded for this clonotype. This sequence joins TRBV6-5 and TRBJ2-7; D is ambiguous. This CDR3 is 13 amino acids long. CDR1 is MNHEY and CDR2 is SVGAGI in the germline V gene. With 2 bases removed from V and 5 bases from J, the gap between germline ends came to 10 bases. The CDR3 sequence is CASSYPPLHEQYF. In DNA form, the CDR3 reads TGTGCCAGCAGTTACCCGCCTTTGCACGAGCAGTACTTC.

The chain recombines TRBV7-2 with TRBJ2-7; 13 bases match TRBD2. With V trimmed by 5 bases and J by 7 bases, 8 bases remained unmatched. CDR3 length equals 15 residues. Germline-derived CDR1 and CDR2 are SGHTA and FQGNSA. The CDR3 DNA follows: TGTGCCAGCAGCATCGGACTAGCGGGAGCCGGTGAGCAGTACTTC. This gives the protein CASSIGLAGAGEQYF.

This clonotype has just a few counts. The chain couples TRBV11-2 to TRBJ2-5; TRBD2 matches 9 bases. With V trimmed by 2 bases and J by 4 bases, 5 bases remained unmatched. Germline V gene data show CDR1 as SGHAT and CDR2 as FQNNGV. There are 15 residues in the CDR3. The CDR3 DNA is TGTGCCAGCAGCTTACAACGTAGCGGGAGAGAGACCCAGTACTTC. This translates into CASSLQRSGRETQYF.

Ten or more counts support this clonotype. The chain recombines TRBV20-1 with TRBJ1-6; D gene uncertain. From germline, CDR1 is DFQATT and CDR2 SNEGSKA (reference sequence). The V end was cut by 5 bases, the J end by 6 bases, with 5 bases between. The CDR3 loop spans 11 amino acids. CDR3 residues: CSAWSNSPLHF. Here the CDR3 DNA reads TGCAGTGCTTGGAGTAATTCACCCCTCCACTTT.

This clonotype was detected only a few times. The rearrangement links TRBV18 to TRBJ1-2; 7 bases are a match to TRBD1. Germline assignment: CDR1 KGHSH and CDR2 LQKENI. The J segment lost 0 bases and the V segment lost 2 bases, leaving 6 bases of the junction unmatched. CDR3 length equals 16 residues. CDR3 sequence (DNA): TGTGCCAGCTCACCAGACAGGGAACCAACTAACTATGGCTACACCTTC. This sequence encodes CASSPDREPTNYGYTF.

This clonotype has more than one count but fewer than ten. The chain is built from TRBV20-1 and TRBJ2-7, with 9 bases fitting TRBD1. Losses at the gene ends were 6 bases for V and 2 bases for J; bases not matched to a gene: 5. CDR3 length equals 13 residues. Germline V gene sequence: CDR1 DFQATT, CDR2 SNEGSKA (reference sequence). The CDR3 region has the DNA TGCAGTGCCCCAAGACAGGGGGCCTACGAGCAGTACTTC. Translation: CSAPRQGAYEQYF.

The CDR3 DNA sequence: TGTGCCAGCAGCTTAACCTACAGCTCTGGGGCCAACGTCCTGACTTTC. Protein sequence: CASSLTYSSGANVLTF. The chain employs TRBV7-9 and TRBJ2-6; D remains ambiguous. There are 16 residues in the CDR3. Germline values: CDR1 SEHNR, CDR2 FQNEAQ (reference sequence). V lost 2 bases and J 0 bases, leaving 8 bases between the germline ends.

The table lists this clonotype with a few counts. The V and J genes are TRBV4-3 and TRBJ1-4, with TRBD1 as a possible D gene (5 bases). Germline V gene sequence: CDR1 LGHNA, CDR2 YSLEER. CDR3 length: 15 amino acids. Trimming stripped 1 base from V and 7 bases from J, with 13 bases between. CDR3 DNA: TGCGCCAGCAGCCAAGGTCAGGGAGTCGGTGAAAAACTGTTTTTT. Residues: CASSQGQGVGEKLFF.

This chain links TRBV20-1 with TRBJ1-2; D possibly corresponds to TRBD1 (6 bases). V was trimmed by 7 bases and J by 1 base, leaving 16 bases between them. Germline CDR1 and CDR2: DFQATT and SNEGSKA (reference sequence). The CDR3 runs to 14 residues. CDR3 in amino acids: CSVPSRTDNYGYTF. The CDR3 nucleotides read TGCAGTGTCCCCTCCAGGACAGATAACTATGGCTACACCTTC.

This clonotype was found a few times. The chain employs TRBV4-2 and TRBJ2-7; weak D call: TRBD1 (5 bases). There are 15 residues in the CDR3. V was shortened by 0 bases and J by 2 bases, with 11 bases between the two germline ends. CDR1 and CDR2 from the germline V gene are LGHNA and YNFKEQ. The DNA for the CDR3 is TGTGCCAGCAGCCAAGATTCAGGGCCCACCTACGAGCAGTACTTC. Translating it yields CASSQDSGPTYEQYF.

This clonotype was detected a few times. The V call is TRBV12-3 or TRBV12-4, the J call TRBJ2-1, with D perhaps given as TRBD1 or TRBD2 (5 bases each). The closer fit of TRBJ2-7 to the DNA end suggests the J call may be wrong. The CDR3 totals 17 residues. CDR3 sequence (DNA): TGTGCCAGCAGTTCCTTCCCGGGACCCCCCTCCTACAATGAGCAGTACTTC. It codes for CASSSFPGPPSYNEQYF.

This clonotype occurred a few times. The V call is TRBV2, the J call TRBJ2-7; D is ambiguous. CDR1 and CDR2 (germline): SNHLY, FYNNEI. The CDR3 totals 12 residues. The V gene lost 6 bases and the J gene lost 2 bases, with 8 bases spanning the gap. The CDR3 region has the DNA TGTGCCAGCAGGATTTCAGCCTACGAGCAGTACTTC. Protein sequence: CASRISAYEQYF.

The chain recombines TRBV20-1 with TRBJ2-1, with D unclear. V was cut by 3 bases and J by 8 bases, with 8 bases left in between. Germline V gene data show CDR1 as DFQATT and CDR2 as SNEGSKA (reference sequence). The CDR3 totals 11 residues. The CDR3: CSASGLDEQFF. DNA for the CDR3: TGCAGTGCTAGTGGTCTGGATGAGCAGTTCTTC.

The chain links TRBV9 to TRBJ2-4; perhaps D is TRBD1 or TRBD2 (5 bases each). V was shortened by 3 bases and J by 8 bases, with 15 bases between the two germline ends. The CDR3 runs 14 residues. Germline values: CDR1 SGDLS, CDR2 YYNGEE. CDR3 sequence: CASSEGPHMDIQYF. DNA of the CDR3: TGTGCCAGCAGCGAGGGACCCCACATGGACATTCAGTACTTC.

The table lists this clonotype with many counts. J is TRBJ2-7 and V is TRBV4-2; D is unclear. V gave up 4 bases and J gave up 7 bases, with 17 bases separating them. The germline gives CDR1 LGHNA, CDR2 YNFKEQ. The length of the CDR3 is 14 residues. For the CDR3, the DNA is TGTGCCAGCAGCCCTTGGCTGGATTCGAAAGAGCAGTACTTC. Its protein is CASSPWLDSKEQYF.

The gene calls are TRBV7-2 and TRBJ1-1; D gene ambiguous. CDR1 and CDR2 (germline): SGHTA, FQGNSA. The CDR3 contains 13 residues. The V end was cut by 5 bases, the J end by 4 bases, with 11 bases between. In DNA, the CDR3 is TGTGCCAGCAGCCCCGCCATGGGCACTGAAGCTTTCTTT. This encodes CASSPAMGTEAFF.

The rearrangement uses TRBV15 and TRBJ2-2; 8 nucleotides agree with TRBD1. V shed 7 bases and J 7 bases; nucleotides not matched to a gene: 11. Per germline, CDR1 LNHNV and CDR2 YYDKDF (reference sequence). This CDR3 spans 15 amino acids. DNA for the CDR3: TGTGCCACCAAAGTGGACAGGGTTTTGAGCGGGGAGCTGTTTTTT. This encodes CATKVDRVLSGELFF.

The J gene is TRBJ2-5, the V gene TRBV12-3 or TRBV12-4; D possibly corresponds to TRBD2 (7 bases). The CDR3 covers 15 residues. V lost 5 bases, J lost 11 bases, and 24 bases lay in between. The CDR3 reads CASSLGTQGGYKQYF. The CDR3 DNA sequence: TGTGCCAGCAGTCTTGGGACACAGGGAGGGTACAAGCAGTACTTC.